This record covers a single T cell receptor beta chain. Looked up from germline, CDR1 is MNHNS and CDR2 is SASEGT. The CDR3 contains 16 residues. The sample belongs to a study of tumor-infiltrating lymphocytes in oesophageal squamous cell carcinoma. TCRdb fed the PCR reads into MiXCR, producing one record per CDR3 protein. The data contain more than 9,500 distinct CDR3 sequences, under 70% of them seen just once; the ten biggest clones take up about 25%. Sequencing was done on a sample of esophageal tumor tissue. This chain joins TRBV6-1 and TRBJ2-1, with D maybe TRBD1 (6 bases). The DNA end lines up better with TRBJ2-5; the J call may be wrong. The receptor was derived from a male donor with esophageal squamous cell carcinoma. CDR3 amino acids: CASSLIGAKRGETQYF. In nucleotides, the CDR3 is TGTGCCAGCAGCCTAATCGGGGCTAAAAGGGGGGAGACCCAGTACTTC.